The rows below give T cell receptor beta chains drawn from one sample of a study of graft-versus-host responses after intestinal transplantation. Sequenced by immunoSEQ multiplex PCR; TCRdb stores in-frame clones only, minus some. The sample contains about 27,000 clones, around 94% of which appear only once. This specimen was PBMCs, taken 30 days after intestinal transplant. All receptors derive from a human patient who received an intestinal transplant, so some T cells may come from the graft donor. The CDR3 runs from the conserved cysteine through the conserved F or W. Each record gives: J gene, D gene, V gene, clone size, CDR3 DNA, CDR3 protein. The D gene is left open where the match is weak. Part of the rows lack a size; the others show once, few, many or a class for expanded clones.

TRBJ2-7	TRBD2	TRBV14	NA	TGTGCCAGCAGCGACGCGGGGGCCTACGAGCAGTACTTC	CASSDAGAYEQYF
TRBJ1-2	NA	TRBV5-6	once	TGTGCCAGCAGCTCGGCGGGGACGGTCGTCTATGGCTACACCTTC	CASSSAGTVVYGYTF
TRBJ2-6	TRBD1	TRBV18	NA	TGTGCCAGCTCACCTGTCAGGGGGCTCTCTGGGGCCAACGTCCTGACTTTC	CASSPVRGLSGANVLTF
TRBJ2-7	NA	TRBV30	NA	TGTGCCTGGAGAGACAGAACCTACGAGCAGTACTTC	CAWRDRTYEQYF
TRBJ2-7	NA	TRBV7-2	NA	TGTGCCAGCAGCTTAGCGGCGGGTCCGACCTACGAGCAGTACTTC	CASSLAAGPTYEQYF
TRBJ2-5	NA	TRBV6-5	NA	TGTGCCAGCGGCTACCTCCGGGAGACCCAGTACTTC	CASGYLRETQYF
TRBJ2-3	NA	TRBV29-1	NA	TGCAGCGTTGTAAGTCGACAGGCCACAGATACGCAGTATTTT	CSVVSRQATDTQYF
TRBJ2-5	NA	TRBV27	NA	TGTGCCAGCAGTCCCAGGGTTAATCAAGAGACCCAGTACTTC	CASSPRVNQETQYF
TRBJ2-7	NA	TRBV30	NA	TGTGCCTGGAGTGTGGGGTACGAGCAATACTTC	CAWSVGYEQYF
TRBJ2-7	NA	TRBV21-1	NA	TGTGCCAGCAGCAAAGTGTCCGCGGAAGGGACCTACGAGCAGTACTTC	CASSKVSAEGTYEQYF
TRBJ2-7	TRBD1	TRBV19	NA	TGTGCCAGTGGAGAAGGGACAGGGAGGGCCTACGAGCAGTACTTC	CASGEGTGRAYEQYF
TRBJ2-3	NA	TRBV5-1	once	TGCGCCAGCAGCTTGCGGCCTCTAACGGGCACAGATACGCAGTATTTT	CASSLRPLTGTDTQYF
TRBJ2-3	NA	TRBV5-4	NA	TGTGCCAGCAGCTTGTGGATGGGAACAGATACGCAGTATTTT	CASSLWMGTDTQYF
TRBJ1-2	NA	TRBV5-8	NA	TGTGCCAGCAGCTCCTTAAAACAGGGCCACCTCTATGGCTACACCTTC	CASSSLKQGHLYGYTF
TRBJ2-1	TRBD2	TRBV7-2	NA	TGTGCCAGCAGCCCCCCGGGTTGGGCGGGAGATCTGGTCCATGAGCAGTTCTTC	CASSPPGWAGDLVHEQFF
TRBJ2-7	TRBD2	TRBV9	NA	TGTGCCAGCAGCGTAGGAGCGGGGGCCTACGAGCAGTACTTC	CASSVGAGAYEQYF
TRBJ2-7	NA	TRBV30	once	TGTGCCTGGAGTGTATTCTCGAACGAGCAGTACTTC	CAWSVFSNEQYF
TRBJ2-3	NA	TRBV10-2	NA	TGCGCCAGCAGCGGGGACTCCACGGCCGATACGCAGTATTTT	CASSGDSTADTQYF
TRBJ1-1	NA	TRBV5-4	NA	TGTGCCAGCAGCTTGAGCAGGGGTCTGAACACTGAAGCTTTCTTT	CASSLSRGLNTEAFF
TRBJ1-1	NA	TRBV4-1	NA	TGCGCCAGCAGCCAAGAAGGGAAAGGGTCCGAGGCGAACACTGAAGCTTTCTTT	CASSQEGKGSEANTEAFF
TRBJ2-3	TRBD2	TRBV7-2	NA	TGTGCCAGCAGCCGATACCGGGGGGCAGATACGCAGTATTTT	CASSRYRGADTQYF
TRBJ1-3	NA	TRBV30	NA	TGTGCCTGGCAGGAACAGGGCTTGGGTGGAAACACCATATATTTT	CAWQEQGLGGNTIYF
TRBJ2-7	NA	TRBV7-9	NA	TGTGCCGGGGGCGGGACGGAAACCTACGAGCAGTACTTC	CAGGGTETYEQYF
TRBJ2-5	NA	TRBV13	NA	TGTGCCAGCAGCTCCTATGGGGGGGCTCAAGAGACCCAGTACTTC	CASSSYGGAQETQYF
TRBJ2-7	NA	TRBV10-3	NA	TGTGCCATCAGTGAGTCGGGATCAGGATCCTACGAGCAGTACTTC	CAISESGSGSYEQYF
TRBJ2-3	TRBD2	TRBV5-1	NA	TGCGCCAGCAGCATTGGACCAGCGGGGATCCGCACAGATACGCAGTATTTT	CASSIGPAGIRTDTQYF
TRBJ1-2	TRBD1	TRBV19	NA	TGTGCCAGTAGGCCGGGACAGGGGGCCTATGGCTACACCTTC	CASRPGQGAYGYTF
TRBJ2-2	NA	TRBV7-9	NA	TGTGCCAGCAGCTTACAGGGGCCGAACACCGGGGAGCTGTTTTTT	CASSLQGPNTGELFF
TRBJ2-7	TRBD2	TRBV25-1	NA	TGTGCCAGCAGTACTAGCGGGAGCTACGAGCAGCACTTC	CASSTSGSYEQHF